Below, 12 T cell receptor beta chains from the same sample are listed, as sequenced in a study of memory CD4+ T cells and cytomegalovirus serostatus. The sort gate was single viable CD3+CD4+CD8-CD45RO+ cells for memory CD4+ T cells. Some clones are missing from TCRdb's copy, which holds only in-frame ones; the method was immunoSEQ multiplex PCR. The table has roughly 64,000 clones, 75% to 80% seen once. The sample consisted of memory CD4+ T cells from blood. All receptors derive from an adult in good health and CMV-seronegative.

The V call is TRBV28, the J call TRBJ2-7, with 12 nucleotides matching TRBD2. V lost 3 bases, J lost 3 bases, and 6 bases stayed unmatched. The CDR3 is 16 amino acids. Germline V gives CDR1 MDHEN, CDR2 SYDVKM. This chain's CDR3 is CASSFGGLAGFYEQYF. The CDR3 nucleotides are TGTGCCAGCAGTTTCGGTGGACTAGCGGGGTTCTACGAGCAGTACTTC.

The chain employs TRBV2 and TRBJ1-2, with D unresolved. V was trimmed by 2 bases and J by 4 bases, leaving 5 bases between them. Germline loops: CDR1 SNHLY, CDR2 FYNNEI. The CDR3 consists of 12 residues. The CDR3 here is CASSETGYGYTF. The CDR3, as DNA: TGTGCCAGCAGTGAAACCGGCTATGGCTACACCTTC. Drawing the rest from reference TRBV2 and TRBJ1-2, the complete variable domain is EPEVTQTPSHQVTQMGQEVILRCVPISNHLYFYWYRQILGQKVEFLVSFYNNEISEKSEIFDDQFSVERPDGSNFTLKIRSTKLEDSAMYFCASSETGYGYTFGSGTRLTVV.

The chain couples TRBV6-5 to TRBJ2-3, with TRBD2 as a possible D gene (6 bases). This CDR3 comprises 16 residues. Germline V CDR1 and CDR2: MNHEY, SVGAGI. V lost 2 bases and J 4 bases, leaving 16 bases between the germline ends. CDR3 region: CASSYSGGPGSDTQYF. In DNA, the CDR3 is TGTGCCAGCAGTTACAGCGGAGGGCCGGGCTCAGATACGCAGTATTTT.

The rearrangement uses TRBV6-5 and TRBJ1-2, with a tentative D call TRBD1 (6 bases). The CDR3 is made up of 14 amino acids. Trimming removed 6 bases at V and 7 bases at J, with 18 bases between. Germline lookup yields CDR1 MNHEY and CDR2 SVGAGI. CDR3 sequence: CASSPGTRVGGYTF. The CDR3, as DNA: TGTGCCAGCAGCCCCGGGACAAGAGTTGGTGGCTACACCTTC.

This CDR3 reads CACRASGGVAFF. The CDR3 DNA reads as TGTGCCTGCCGCGCCTCAGGGGGCGTAGCTTTCTTT. V is TRBV30 and J is TRBJ1-1, with 8 bases matching TRBD1. Germline V gene data show CDR1 as GTSNPN and CDR2 as SVGIG (reference sequence). This CDR3 spans 12 amino acids. V shed 6 bases, J shed 10 bases, and the junction held 10 bases outside the gene matches.

Here the CDR3 DNA reads TGTGCCAGCAGTTACTCCACAGGCTCTGGAAACACCATATATTTT. It yields the protein CASSYSTGSGNTIYF. This rearrangement joins TRBV6-6 to TRBJ1-3, with D maybe TRBD1 (5 bases). From germline, CDR1 is MNHNY and CDR2 SVGAGI (reference sequence). With 0 bases removed from V and 0 bases from J, the gap between germline ends came to 6 bases. This CDR3 spans 15 amino acids.

The chain carries TRBV4-2 and TRBJ1-4; no definite D call. CDR3 length: 16 amino acids. Trimming took off 1 base at V and 8 bases at J, with 17 bases between the two ends. Per germline, CDR1 LGHNA and CDR2 YNFKEQ. The CDR3 coding sequence is TGTGCCAGCAGCCAAGTTGATGTTGATGGGAAAGAAAAACTGTTTTTT. Translation gives CASSQVDVDGKEKLFF.

This clone was counted between two and nine times. This chain links TRBV7-8 with TRBJ1-3, with TRBD1 identical over 9 bases. CDR3 length equals 19 residues. Germline V gene lookup returns CDR1 SGHVS and CDR2 FQNEAQ. Trimming at V came to 3 bases and at J to 2 bases, leaving 14 bases not matched to a gene. Written as DNA, the CDR3 is TGTGCCAGCAGCTTTCAACCCCCCGGGACAGGGTCAGCTGGAAACACCATATATTTT. Translated: CASSFQPPGTGSAGNTIYF.

The chain couples TRBV29-1 to TRBJ2-3; D gene ambiguous. This CDR3 region has 15 residues. V dropped 6 bases and J dropped 2 bases, with 18 bases sitting between them. Germline CDR1 and CDR2: SQVTM and ANQGSEA. The CDR3 reads CSVIGWSTDTDTQYF. Written as DNA, the CDR3 is TGCAGCGTGATCGGTTGGAGCACCGACACAGATACGCAGTATTTT.

V usage is TRBV5-6 and J usage is TRBJ2-7; D is unclear. CDR1 and CDR2 (germline): SGHDT, YYEEEE. This CDR3 region has 16 residues. V was clipped by 3 bases and J by 0 bases, with 16 bases between them. The DNA for the CDR3 is TGTGCCAGCAGCTCCCGTTGGATTCAGAGCTCCTACGAGCAGTACTTC. This encodes CASSSRWIQSSYEQYF.

The chain has TRBV28 and TRBJ1-2; tentatively, D is TRBD1 (5 bases). The CDR3 covers 15 residues. Germline CDR1 reads MDHEN; CDR2 reads SYDVKM. The V gene lost 6 bases and the J gene lost 0 bases, with 14 bases spanning the gap. CDR3 residues: CASRPRDGTNYGYTF. The CDR3 DNA sequence: TGTGCCAGCAGACCCAGGGACGGAACTAACTATGGCTACACCTTC.

This clone was seen more than once but under ten times. V usage is TRBV6-5 and J usage is TRBJ2-2; D gene uncertain. The ends were cut back, 2 bases at V and 1 base at J, with 8 bases in the middle. There are 15 residues in the CDR3. The germline CDR1 and CDR2 sequences are MNHEY and SVGAGI. The CDR3 reads CASSYGPWNTGELFF. CDR3 bases: TGTGCCAGCAGTTACGGGCCATGGAACACCGGGGAGCTGTTTTTT.